These T cell receptor beta chains were read from a single sample in a study of blood T cells in healthy people across ages. Each CDR3 protein is one row after TCRdb ran MiXCR on the 5' RACE reads. The table lists about 680,000 distinct CDR3 sequences, about 52% of them singletons, with about 32% in the top ten. The sequenced material came from blood. These receptors originate from a woman aged 55-69 years in good health. The CDR3 runs from the conserved cysteine through the conserved F or W. The order of the fields is J gene, V gene, D gene, clone size, CDR3 DNA, CDR3 protein. The D gene is left open where the match is weak. Not every row has a clone size; where given, it reads once, few, many or a size class.

J: TRBJ1-1; V: TRBV3-1; D: -; size: few; DNA: TGTGCCAGCAGCCAGAAATTGAACACTGAAGCTTTCTTT; CDR3: CASSQKLNTEAFF
J: TRBJ2-5; V: TRBV5-1; D: -; size: -; DNA: TGCGCCAGCAGCCCCAGCATGGGCTTCCAAGAGACCCAGTACTTC; CDR3: CASSPSMGFQETQYF
J: TRBJ2-7; V: TRBV4-2; D: -; size: few; DNA: TGTGCCAGCAGCCAAGGTCTACAGGGCTACGAGCAGTACTTC; CDR3: CASSQGLQGYEQYF
J: TRBJ2-5; V: TRBV7-2; D: TRBD1; size: -; DNA: TGTGTCAGCAGCGAAAACAGGGGGGAGACCCAGTACTTC; CDR3: CVSSENRGETQYF
J: TRBJ2-2; V: TRBV6-5; D: -; size: many; DNA: TGTGCCAGCAGTTACTCGGAGGGAGGCACCGGGGAGCTGTTTTTT; CDR3: CASSYSEGGTGELFF
J: TRBJ2-1; V: TRBV5-1; D: -; size: -; DNA: TGCGCCAGCAGCTTGGCTGAGACGGAAGCTGAAGAGCAGTTCTTC; CDR3: CASSLAETEAEEQFF
J: TRBJ2-7; V: TRBV28; D: TRBD1; size: -; DNA: TGTGCCAGCAGTTTCGGGACAGCATCCGAGCAGTACTTC; CDR3: CASSFGTASEQYF
J: TRBJ1-2; V: TRBV7-9; D: -; size: -; DNA: TGTGCCAGCTCCCGGGAGACAGCTAACTATGGCTACACCTTC; CDR3: CASSRETANYGYTF
J: TRBJ1-1; V: TRBV18; D: -; size: -; DNA: TGTGCCAGCTTGGTGGCCGAGAACACTGAAGCTTTCTTT; CDR3: CASLVAENTEAFF
J: TRBJ2-7; V: TRBV6-6; D: TRBD2; size: -; DNA: TGTGCCAGCAGTTATTCGACTAGCGGGAGTACCCAGTACTTC; CDR3: CASSYSTSGSTQYF
J: TRBJ1-1; V: TRBV28; D: -; size: -; DNA: TGTGCCAGCAGTCCGTATGATCAGGGCCGCGGCAGCACTGAAGCTTTCTTT; CDR3: CASSPYDQGRGSTEAFF
J: TRBJ2-1; V: TRBV20-1; D: TRBD2; size: -; DNA: TGCAGTGCTAGGTTTGAGGGAGGGCCACCCATGGGGGGAGTCTCCTACAATGAGCAGTTCTTC; CDR3: CSARFEGGPPMGGVSYNEQFF
J: TRBJ2-3; V: TRBV29-1; D: -; size: few; DNA: TGCAGCGTTGAAGATAGGGGTTTGACGCAGTATTTT; CDR3: CSVEDRGLTQYF
J: TRBJ1-2; V: TRBV24-1; D: -; size: few; DNA: TGTGCCACCAGTGATTTCGACACTAACTATGGCTACACCTTC; CDR3: CATSDFDTNYGYTF
J: TRBJ1-5; V: TRBV20-1; D: -; size: few; DNA: TGCAGTGCTAGAGGGGACGGAAATCAGCCCCAGCATTTT; CDR3: CSARGDGNQPQHF
J: TRBJ2-7; V: TRBV30; D: TRBD2; size: once; DNA: TGTGCCTGGAGTGCCTTTAGCGGGAACAGCGAGCAGTACTTC; CDR3: CAWSAFSGNSEQYF
J: TRBJ1-2; V: TRBV20-1; D: -; size: few; DNA: TGCAGTGCTACTGCACCAAACTATGGCTACACCTTC; CDR3: CSATAPNYGYTF
J: TRBJ2-3; V: TRBV18; D: -; size: -; DNA: TGTGCCAGCTCACCTTTGTCCTCTGGGCAGACAGATACGCAGTATTTT; CDR3: CASSPLSSGQTDTQYF
J: TRBJ2-6; V: TRBV7-2; D: -; size: -; DNA: TGTGCCAGCAGCTTAGATGGAACGTCTGGGGCCAACGTCCTGACTTTC; CDR3: CASSLDGTSGANVLTF
J: TRBJ2-3; V: TRBV6-2/TRBV6-3; D: -; size: few; DNA: TGTGCCAGCAGTTTACAGGGAGGCGCGGATACGCAGTATTTT; CDR3: CASSLQGGADTQYF
J: TRBJ2-7; V: TRBV6-2/TRBV6-3; D: TRBD1; size: -; DNA: TGTGCCAGCAGTTGCGCGACAGGGGCCTCCCCTTGGTACGAGCAGTACTTC; CDR3: CASSCATGASPWYEQYF
J: TRBJ2-5; V: TRBV7-2; D: -; size: -; DNA: TGTGCCAGCAGCTTATTGTCCGGGACGGTTCAAGAGACCCAGTACTTC; CDR3: CASSLLSGTVQETQYF
J: TRBJ2-7; V: TRBV5-1; D: -; size: -; DNA: TGCGCCAGCAGCTTGGCGCCGGGAAGCCCCTACGAGCAGTACTTC; CDR3: CASSLAPGSPYEQYF
J: TRBJ1-1; V: TRBV9; D: -; size: -; DNA: TGTGCCAGCAGCCCACAGCTGATGAACACTGAAGCTTTCTTT; CDR3: CASSPQLMNTEAFF
J: TRBJ2-1; V: TRBV29-1; D: -; size: -; DNA: TGCAGCGTTGAAAATCTGAGGAATGAGCAGTTCTTC; CDR3: CSVENLRNEQFF
J: TRBJ2-7; V: TRBV7-9; D: TRBD1; size: few; DNA: TGTGCCAGCAGCATATCGACAGGGAGCTACGAGCAGTACTTC; CDR3: CASSISTGSYEQYF
J: TRBJ2-7; V: TRBV7-2; D: -; size: few; DNA: TGTGCCAGCAGCTTAAATTCCAGGGCTTGGGAGCAGTACTTC; CDR3: CASSLNSRAWEQYF
J: TRBJ2-7; V: TRBV7-9; D: TRBD2; size: -; DNA: TGTGCCAGCAGCTCCGCTTATAGCGGGAGGGCCGGGGGCGAGCAGTACTTC; CDR3: CASSSAYSGRAGGEQYF
J: TRBJ2-2; V: TRBV12-3/TRBV12-4; D: TRBD2; size: -; DNA: TGTGCCAGCAGTTCCAGTAGCGGGAGAATAACCGGGGAGCTGTTTTTT; CDR3: CASSSSSGRITGELFF
J: TRBJ1-1; V: TRBV20-1; D: -; size: -; DNA: TGCAGTGCTAGAGAGGGAGGCAGTCCGAACACTGAAGCTTTCTTT; CDR3: CSAREGGSPNTEAFF
J: TRBJ2-5; V: TRBV7-9; D: -; size: few; DNA: TGTGCCAGCAGCAATATGGGACCCGCCCGGGAGACCCAGTACTTC; CDR3: CASSNMGPARETQYF
J: TRBJ2-3; V: TRBV30; D: -; size: few; DNA: TGTGCCTGGAGTGTGCAGGGCGTAGATACGCAGTATTTT; CDR3: CAWSVQGVDTQYF
J: TRBJ2-7; V: TRBV28; D: -; size: -; DNA: TGTGCCAGCGGGCCGAGCTACGAGCAGTACTTC; CDR3: CASGPSYEQYF
J: TRBJ2-3; V: TRBV7-2; D: -; size: -; DNA: TGTGCCAGCAGCTTAGTGGGGACTTTCACAGATACGCAGTATTTT; CDR3: CASSLVGTFTDTQYF
J: TRBJ2-5; V: TRBV20-1; D: -; size: -; DNA: TGCAGTGCTAGAGAATTGTCCCGTGGGGAGACCCAGTACTTC; CDR3: CSARELSRGETQYF
J: TRBJ2-5; V: TRBV7-9; D: -; size: -; DNA: TGTGCCAGCGAAGGGGGAGAGGGGTTACAAGAGACCCAGTACTTC; CDR3: CASEGGEGLQETQYF
J: TRBJ2-5; V: TRBV29-1; D: -; size: many; DNA: TGCAGCGTTGTGGGGGACCAAGAGACCCAGTACTTC; CDR3: CSVVGDQETQYF
J: TRBJ2-3; V: TRBV4-3; D: TRBD1; size: -; DNA: TGCGCCAGCAGCCAAGATGTGGGACAGGGAGGTTGGGATACGCAGTATTTT; CDR3: CASSQDVGQGGWDTQYF
J: TRBJ2-7; V: TRBV6-2/TRBV6-3; D: TRBD1; size: -; DNA: TGTGCCAGCAGTTACTCGAGGCTAAGAGGGGGCCGCCCCGAGCAGTACTTC; CDR3: CASSYSRLRGGRPEQYF
J: TRBJ2-1; V: TRBV20-1; D: -; size: -; DNA: TGCAGTGCTAGAGATCGCGGGGAACAGTCCTACAATGAGCAGTTCTTC; CDR3: CSARDRGEQSYNEQFF
J: TRBJ2-1; V: TRBV4-2; D: -; size: -; DNA: TGTGCCAGCAGCCACGACTTTTCCGCCGACCAGCTATACAATGAGCAGTTCTTC; CDR3: CASSHDFSADQLYNEQFF
J: TRBJ2-6; V: TRBV7-7; D: -; size: many; DNA: TGTGCCAGCAGCTTAGGGTCGGGGGCTGGGGCCAACGTCCTGACTTTC; CDR3: CASSLGSGAGANVLTF
J: TRBJ1-5; V: TRBV2; D: -; size: -; DNA: TGTGCCAGCAGTGACCTAGGGCGGAATCAGCCCCAGCATTTT; CDR3: CASSDLGRNQPQHF
J: TRBJ2-7; V: TRBV6-5; D: -; size: -; DNA: TGTGCCAGCAGTCAAACAGTTACCTACGAGCAGTACTTC; CDR3: CASSQTVTYEQYF
J: TRBJ1-2; V: TRBV5-1; D: TRBD1; size: -; DNA: TGCGCCAGCAGCGCCTCTGCCGGGACAGGGGGCCTTGGCTACACCTTC; CDR3: CASSASAGTGGLGYTF